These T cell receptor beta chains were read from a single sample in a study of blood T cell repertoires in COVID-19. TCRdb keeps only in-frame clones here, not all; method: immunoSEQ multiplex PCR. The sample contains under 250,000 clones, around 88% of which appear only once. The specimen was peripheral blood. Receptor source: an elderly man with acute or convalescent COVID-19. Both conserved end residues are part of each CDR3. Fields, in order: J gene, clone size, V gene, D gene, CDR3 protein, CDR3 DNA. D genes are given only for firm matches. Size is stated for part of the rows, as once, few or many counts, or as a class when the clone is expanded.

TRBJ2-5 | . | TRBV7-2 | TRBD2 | CASSSFYSGGQETQYF | TGTGCCAGCAGCTCATTCTACAGCGGGGGCCAAGAGACCCAGTACTTC
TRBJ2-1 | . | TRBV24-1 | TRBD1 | CATRMGTGPYNEQFF | TGTGCCACCAGGATGGGGACAGGTCCCTACAATGAGCAGTTCTTC
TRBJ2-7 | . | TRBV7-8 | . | CASSSYKDSYEQYF | TGTGCCAGCAGCTCGTATAAGGACAGCTACGAGCAGTACTTC
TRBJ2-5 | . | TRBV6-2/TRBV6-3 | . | CASSYGGYRETQYF | TGTGCCAGCAGTTACGGCGGGTACCGGGAGACCCAGTACTTC
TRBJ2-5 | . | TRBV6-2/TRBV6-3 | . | CASSLLGSQETQYF | TGTGCCAGCAGTCTACTAGGGTCCCAAGAGACCCAGTACTTC
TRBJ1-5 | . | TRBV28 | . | CASSRGLRGNQPQHF | TGTGCCAGCAGCCGAGGGTTGAGGGGGAATCAGCCCCAGCATTTT
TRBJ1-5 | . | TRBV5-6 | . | CASSWGGGVRFDQPQHF | TGTGCCAGCAGCTGGGGAGGAGGAGTACGTTTTGATCAGCCCCAGCATTTT
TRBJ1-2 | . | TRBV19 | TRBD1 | CASSIDQGDYGYTF | TGTGCCAGTAGTATAGATCAGGGGGACTATGGCTACACCTTC
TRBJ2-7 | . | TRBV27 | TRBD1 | CASSDKGQAPYEQYF | TGTGCCAGCAGTGACAAGGGACAGGCCCCCTACGAGCAGTACTTC
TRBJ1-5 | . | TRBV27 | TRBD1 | CASSPRTGGMYQPQHF | TGTGCCAGCAGTCCCCGGACAGGGGGCATGTATCAGCCCCAGCATTTT
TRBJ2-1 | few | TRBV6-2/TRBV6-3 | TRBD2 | CASSYTLPSGGANEQFF | TGTGCCAGCAGTTACACTCTTCCTAGCGGGGGGGCTAATGAGCAGTTCTTC
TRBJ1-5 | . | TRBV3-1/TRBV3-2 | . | CASSQDNSNQPQHF | TGTGCCAGCAGCCAAGATAATAGCAATCAGCCCCAGCATTTT
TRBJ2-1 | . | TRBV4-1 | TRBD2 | CASSQGTSGRAKYNEQFF | TGCGCCAGCAGCCAGGGAACTAGCGGGAGGGCCAAATACAATGAGCAGTTCTTC
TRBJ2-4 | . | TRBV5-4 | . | CASSPQGNIQYF | TGTGCCAGCAGCCCTCAGGGGAACATTCAGTACTTC
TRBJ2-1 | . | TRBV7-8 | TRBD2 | CASSLELAGLAYNEQFF | TGTGCCAGCAGCTTAGAATTGGCGGGACTAGCTTACAATGAGCAGTTCTTC
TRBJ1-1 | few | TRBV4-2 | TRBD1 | CASSRGTGSAEAFF | TGTGCCAGCAGCCGAGGGACAGGGAGTGCTGAAGCTTTCTTT
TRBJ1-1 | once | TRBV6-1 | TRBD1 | CASSEGQGIYTEAFF | TGTGCCAGCAGTGAGGGACAGGGAATCTACACTGAAGCTTTCTTT
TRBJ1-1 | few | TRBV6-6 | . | CASSYSFDSEAFF | TGTGCCAGCAGTTACTCGTTCGACAGTGAAGCTTTCTTT
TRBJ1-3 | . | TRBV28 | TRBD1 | CASSPDGTAGNTIYF | TGTGCCAGCAGTCCCGACGGGACAGCAGGAAACACCATATATTTT
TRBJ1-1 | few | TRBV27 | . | CASSLTGRNTEAFF | TGTGCCAGCAGTTTAACTGGGCGGAACACTGAAGCTTTCTTT
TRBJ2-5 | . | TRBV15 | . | CATSRDTEIQETQYF | TGTGCCACCAGTCGGGACACGGAAATTCAAGAGACCCAGTACTTC
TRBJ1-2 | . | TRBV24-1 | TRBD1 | CATSDFRDSYGYTF | TGTGCCACCAGTGATTTTAGGGACAGCTATGGCTACACCTTC
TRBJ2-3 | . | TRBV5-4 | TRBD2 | CASSLGAGTSGGF | TGTGCCAGCAGCTTGGGGGCCGGGACTAGCGGGGGTTTT
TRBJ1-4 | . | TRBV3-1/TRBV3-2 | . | CASSTHRVNDEKLFF | TGTGCCAGCTCGACCCACAGGGTTAACGATGAAAAACTGTTTTTT
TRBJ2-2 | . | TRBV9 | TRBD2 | CASSAQTSGRVGGELFF | TGTGCCAGCAGCGCCCAGACTAGCGGGAGAGTCGGCGGGGAGCTGTTTTTT
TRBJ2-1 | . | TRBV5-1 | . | CASRPLASELNTFYNEQFF | TGCGCCAGCCGCCCCTTGGCTAGCGAACTCAATACCTTCTACAATGAGCAGTTCTTC
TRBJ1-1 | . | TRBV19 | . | CASSIVGGTEAFF | TGTGCCAGTAGTATCGTTGGGGGGACTGAAGCTTTCTTT
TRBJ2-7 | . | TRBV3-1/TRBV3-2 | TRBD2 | CASSQGVAGGLEQYF | TGTGCCAGCAGCCAAGGGGTCGCGGGGGGGCTTGAGCAGTACTTC
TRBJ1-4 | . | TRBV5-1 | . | CASSLQGATNEKLFF | TGCGCCAGCAGCTTGCAGGGCGCAACTAATGAAAAACTGTTTTTT
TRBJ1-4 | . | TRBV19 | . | CASSIGTHNEKLFF | TGTGCCAGTAGTATAGGGACACATAATGAAAAACTGTTTTTT
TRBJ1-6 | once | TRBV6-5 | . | CASREVPDNSPLHF | TGTGCCAGCAGGGAGGTGCCCGATAATTCACCCCTCCACTTT
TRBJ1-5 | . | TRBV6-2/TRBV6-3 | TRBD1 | CASSRDGQGNQPQHF | TGTGCCAGCAGTCGTGATGGACAGGGGAATCAGCCCCAGCATTTT
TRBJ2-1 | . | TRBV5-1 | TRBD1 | CASSQQGVAGEQFF | TGCGCCAGCAGCCAACAGGGGGTCGCAGGTGAGCAGTTCTTC
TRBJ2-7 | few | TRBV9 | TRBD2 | CASSELAGSSYEQYF | TGTGCCAGCAGCGAGCTAGCGGGGTCCTCCTACGAGCAGTACTTC